Sequencing of this T cell receptor (beta chain) was carried out in a study of blood T cell repertoires in COVID-19. Background on the study: Acute and convalescent COVID-19 specimens originated in the United States, Italy and Spain. PBMCs, B-cell-depleted T cells, or T cells provided the cDNA or gDNA that made up the material.

CDR3 length equals 16 residues. Unmatched junction bases numbered 8, after V lost 0 bases and J lost 8 bases. CDR1 and CDR2 (germline): MNHEY, SMNVEV (reference sequence). In the original analysis: By means of reference gene primer amplification, nucleated cell counts were estimated. Only in-frame clones appear in the TCRdb table, and some are missing; sequencing was by immunoSEQ multiplex PCR. The V and J calls and clone size come from that table; D and trimming were worked out from the DNA. Counted here are 210,000 or so clones, around 80% occurring once; the ten biggest clones make up about an eighth.

Sequencing was performed on peripheral blood. The TCR was taken from a woman between 40 and 55 years old with acute or convalescent COVID-19. The rearrangement uses TRBV27 and TRBJ1-4; TRBD1 matches 8 bases. The CDR3 nucleotides are TGTGCCAGCAGTTTATCGGGGACAGGCTTAGGAGAAAAACTGTTTTTT. It codes for CASSLSGTGLGEKLFF.